This TCR beta chain derives from a study of shared clonotypes between healthy human individuals (dated by TCRdb to about 2020). With respect to the entire study: The cohort included three men and a couple of women between 18 and 49 years of age. Per donor, three plates each were used for CD4 naive and CD4 memory, two for CD8 naive, and one for CD8 memory. The study deeply sequenced blood TCR repertoires of about five healthy adults to estimate repertoire size and the extent of clonotype sharing between individuals. To increase sequencing depth and limit assay-specific biases, TCR repertoire library preparation and sequencing were carried out by different laboratories using diverse techniques. Per donor, leukapheresis produced somewhere between about 0.9 and 9.5 billion PBMCs.

As regards this clone: What antigen it recognizes has not been identified. Base qualities are not recorded, but no much larger clone differs from it by a single base.

CD8 naive samples were obtained by positive selection for CCR7 among CD45RO-negative cells, yielding a CD45RA+CCR7+ population from which TemRA cells were excluded. The donors were healthy, HIV-negative adults who had no recently reported acute infections or vaccinations. All donors were Caucasian adults living in Nashville, Tennessee, USA. Blood was obtained by leukapheresis, after which PBMCs were separated by Ficoll-Histopaque density gradient centrifugation and cryopreserved in liquid nitrogen vapor phase. Analytical flow cytometry was used to check the purity and quantity of every magnetically sorted T cell population. From each sorted fraction, genomic DNA was isolated and quantified by UV absorbance on a Nanodrop 2000c. What the study reported, not specific to this receptor: Pairwise subsampling led to the expectation that sequencing depth would affect the degree of clonotype sharing among donors. Because the study included a small number of donors, the genetic and exposure-history diversity represented was limited. Sharing across several donors was observed for approximately 5% of naive CD4, over 3% of naive CD8, 2% to 2.5% of memory CD4, and around 0.44% of memory CD8 clonotypes. Rarefaction of sorted-subset datasets indicated incomplete sequencing despite the large sequencing depth. Naive subsets generally had larger estimated clonotype richness than memory subsets. Sampling was restricted to blood, and TCR repertoires in tissues likely differ from the TCR repertoires found in blood. Compared with non-shared clonotypes, clonotypes shared by all four sorted-subset donors had higher generation probabilities.

TCR CDR3 regions were amplified from genomic DNA by multiplex PCR using the deep immunoSEQ assay. Genomic DNA extracted from each cell subset was distributed evenly over all wells of several immunoSEQ 96-well plates, and each plate served as one replicate. Each replicate PCR for sorted subsets received approximately 220 ng genomic DNA, equal to tens of thousands of T cell genomes. Purified libraries were measured with a Qubit 3.0 fluorometer, size-checked on a Bioanalyzer 2100, and measured again with the KAPA Library Quantification kit. Every immunoSEQ 96-well plate was sequenced on a separate single-read 150-cycle Illumina NextSeq 550 flow cell. In the original analysis: Because the immunoSEQ output included only junctional sequences and no quality scores, the filtering could not be the same as the filtering used for full-length reads. Sequences were annotated with PyIR, a Python wrapper for IgBLAST v1.9, using IMGT germline references to assign V/J genes and CDR3. Reads were filtered out if the reads had weak V/J assignments (E-value above 1e-6), no CDR3, stop codons, out-of-frame junctions, or ambiguous translated residues. A V3J clonotype was defined by an identical inferred V gene, J gene, and CDR3 amino acid sequence. The percentage overlap between two repertoires was calculated by dividing the number of shared unique clonotypes by the size of the smaller repertoire. RTK rarefaction, the Chao1 estimator, and Recon v2.1 estimates of unobserved clonotypes were used to assess repertoire richness. OLGA was used to compute generation probabilities for all TCRbeta clonotypes that the gDNA method yielded from a few donors. TCRdb provides this immuneACCESS table in a form limited to in-frame rearrangements. Some clones are lacking; in checked studies, under half of them reflect an unresolved V gene, and why the rest are absent is not known. V and J calls and clone size are copied from that table; D and trimming were computed from the DNA. The sample table contains millions of clones; only one count was recorded for around 93% of them. The leading ten clones occupy more than 1.5% of the sample.

Per the germline V gene, MNHEY is the CDR1 and SVGAGI is the CDR2. V and J are truncated by 6 bases and 0 bases respectively, leaving an intervening sequence of 14 bases. From cysteine to phenylalanine, the CDR3 is 15 amino acids long. Just the 45-base CDR3 DNA is kept, in frame starting at base 1. The clonotype originates from a man aged 18 to 35 in good health. Some clones in this sample may be carry-over from other donors' samples. This receptor chain uses TRBV6-5 and TRBJ1-1, with TRBD1 tentatively as D gene (6 bases match). The material sequenced was naive CD8+ T cells from PBMCs. Read against the paper, the sample's cell subset or site label means: CD45RA+CCR7+. The nucleotides read TGTGCCAGCAGGAATGACAGGAGCATGAACACTGAAGCTTTCTTT. The encoded protein is CASRNDRSMNTEAFF.